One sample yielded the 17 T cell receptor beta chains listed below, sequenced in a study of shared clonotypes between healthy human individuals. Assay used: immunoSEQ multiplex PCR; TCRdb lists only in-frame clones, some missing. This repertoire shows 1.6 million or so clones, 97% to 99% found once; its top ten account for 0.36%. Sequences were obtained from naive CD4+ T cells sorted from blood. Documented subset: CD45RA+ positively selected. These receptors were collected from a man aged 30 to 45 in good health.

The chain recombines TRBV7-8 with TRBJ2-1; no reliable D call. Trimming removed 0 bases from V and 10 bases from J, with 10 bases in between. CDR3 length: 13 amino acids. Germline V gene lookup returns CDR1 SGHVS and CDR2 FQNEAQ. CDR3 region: CASSLALVSEQFF. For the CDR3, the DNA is TGTGCCAGCAGCTTAGCCCTAGTGAGCGAGCAGTTCTTC.

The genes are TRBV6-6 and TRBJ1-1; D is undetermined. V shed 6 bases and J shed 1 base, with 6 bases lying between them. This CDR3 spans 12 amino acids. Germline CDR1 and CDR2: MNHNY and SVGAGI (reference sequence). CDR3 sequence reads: CASRGPNTEAFF. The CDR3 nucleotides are TGTGCCAGCAGAGGTCCGAACACTGAAGCTTTCTTT.

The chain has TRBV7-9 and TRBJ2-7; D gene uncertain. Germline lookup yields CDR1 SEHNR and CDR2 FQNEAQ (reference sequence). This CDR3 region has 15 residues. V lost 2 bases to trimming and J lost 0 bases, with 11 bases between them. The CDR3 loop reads CASSLRAGNSYEQYF. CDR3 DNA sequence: TGTGCCAGCAGCTTAAGAGCAGGAAACTCCTACGAGCAGTACTTC.

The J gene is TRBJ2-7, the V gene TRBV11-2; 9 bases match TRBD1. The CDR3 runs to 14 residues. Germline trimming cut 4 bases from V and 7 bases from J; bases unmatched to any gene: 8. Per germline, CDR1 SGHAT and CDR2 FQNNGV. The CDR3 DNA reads TGTGCCAGCAGCTCAATACAGGGGGCGGGGGAGCAGTACTTC. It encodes CASSSIQGAGEQYF.

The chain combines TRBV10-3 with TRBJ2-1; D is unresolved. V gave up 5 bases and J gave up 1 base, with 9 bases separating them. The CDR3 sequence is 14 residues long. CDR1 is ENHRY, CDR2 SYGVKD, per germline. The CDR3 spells CAISPTTSYNEQFF. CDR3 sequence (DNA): TGTGCCATCAGTCCCACTACTTCCTACAATGAGCAGTTCTTC.

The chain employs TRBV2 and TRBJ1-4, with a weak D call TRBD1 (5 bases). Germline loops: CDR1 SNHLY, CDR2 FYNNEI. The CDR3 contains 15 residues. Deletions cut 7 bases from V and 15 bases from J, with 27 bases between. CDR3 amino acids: CASTLQDLKKSNVFF. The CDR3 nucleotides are TGTGCCAGCACCTTACAGGACTTGAAAAAAAGTAACGTGTTTTTT.

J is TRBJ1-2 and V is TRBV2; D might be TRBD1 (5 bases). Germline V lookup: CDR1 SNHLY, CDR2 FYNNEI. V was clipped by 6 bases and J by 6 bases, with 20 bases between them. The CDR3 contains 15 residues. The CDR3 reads CASRGTGSTFNGYTF. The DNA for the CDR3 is TGTGCCAGCAGAGGGACGGGGAGTACGTTCAATGGCTACACCTTC.

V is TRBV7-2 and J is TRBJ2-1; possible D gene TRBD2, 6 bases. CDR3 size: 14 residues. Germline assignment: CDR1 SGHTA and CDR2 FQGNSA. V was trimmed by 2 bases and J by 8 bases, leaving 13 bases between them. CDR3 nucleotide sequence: TGTGCCAGCAGCTTACAACGGGAGCGGGATGAGCAGTTCTTC. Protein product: CASSLQRERDEQFF.

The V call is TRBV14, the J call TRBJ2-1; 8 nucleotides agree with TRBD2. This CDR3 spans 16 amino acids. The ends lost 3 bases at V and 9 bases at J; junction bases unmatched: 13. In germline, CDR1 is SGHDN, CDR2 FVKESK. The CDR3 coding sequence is TGTGCCAGCAGCCAGATAGGGAGACTAGCGTTGGGTGAGCAGTTCTTC. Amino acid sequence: CASSQIGRLALGEQFF.

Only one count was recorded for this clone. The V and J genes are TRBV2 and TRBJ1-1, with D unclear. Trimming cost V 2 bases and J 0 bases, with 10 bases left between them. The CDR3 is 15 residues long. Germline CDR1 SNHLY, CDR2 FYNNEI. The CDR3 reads CASSEFSPVNTEAFF. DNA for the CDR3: TGTGCCAGCAGTGAATTCTCCCCGGTGAACACTGAAGCTTTCTTT.

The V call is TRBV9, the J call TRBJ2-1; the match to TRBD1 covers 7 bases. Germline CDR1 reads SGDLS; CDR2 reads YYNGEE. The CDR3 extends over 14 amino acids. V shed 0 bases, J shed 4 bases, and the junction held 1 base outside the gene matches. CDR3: CASSVATGYNEQFF. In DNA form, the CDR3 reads TGTGCCAGCAGCGTAGCGACAGGGTACAATGAGCAGTTCTTC.

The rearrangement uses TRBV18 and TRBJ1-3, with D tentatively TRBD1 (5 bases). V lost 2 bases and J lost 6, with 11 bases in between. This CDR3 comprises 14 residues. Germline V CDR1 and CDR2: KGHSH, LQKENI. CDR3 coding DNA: TGTGCCAGCTCACCATCCAGGGCAGAAAACACCATATATTTT. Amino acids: CASSPSRAENTIYF.

The CDR3 DNA is TGTGCCAGCAGTTCTGACAGGGGTCTCGAGCAGTACTTC. This gives the protein CASSSDRGLEQYF. The J gene is TRBJ2-7, the V gene TRBV11-2; TRBD1 aligns across 8 bases. Germline assignment: CDR1 SGHAT and CDR2 FQNNGV. The CDR3 loop spans 13 amino acids. J gave up 6 bases and V 6 bases, and 7 bases lay outside the gene matches.

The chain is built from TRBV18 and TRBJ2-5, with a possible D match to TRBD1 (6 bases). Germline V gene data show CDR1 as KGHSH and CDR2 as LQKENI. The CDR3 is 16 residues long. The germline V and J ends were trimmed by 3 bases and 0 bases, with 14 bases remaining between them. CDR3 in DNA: TGTGCCAGCTCACCTAGGGACATAGAGTACCAAGAGACCCAGTACTTC. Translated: CASSPRDIEYQETQYF.

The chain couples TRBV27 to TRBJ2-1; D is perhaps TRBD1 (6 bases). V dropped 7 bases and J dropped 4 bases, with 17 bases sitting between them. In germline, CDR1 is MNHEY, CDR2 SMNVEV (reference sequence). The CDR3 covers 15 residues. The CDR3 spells CASTRLTGSYNEQFF. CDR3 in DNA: TGTGCCAGCACTCGCCTTACAGGGTCGTACAATGAGCAGTTCTTC.

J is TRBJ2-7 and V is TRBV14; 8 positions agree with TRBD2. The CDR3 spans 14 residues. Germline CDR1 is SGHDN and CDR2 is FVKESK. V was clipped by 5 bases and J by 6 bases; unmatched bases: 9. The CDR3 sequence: CASSVSGTLGEQYF. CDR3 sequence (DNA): TGTGCCAGCAGCGTTAGCGGGACCCTTGGCGAGCAGTACTTC.

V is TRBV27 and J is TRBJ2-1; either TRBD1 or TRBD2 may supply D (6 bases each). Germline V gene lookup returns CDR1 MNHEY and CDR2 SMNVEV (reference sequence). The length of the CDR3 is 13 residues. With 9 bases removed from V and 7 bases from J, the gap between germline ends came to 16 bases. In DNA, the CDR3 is TGTGCCAGGGCCGAAACAGGGAGGAATGAGCAGTTCTTC. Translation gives CARAETGRNEQFF.